These 13 T cell receptor beta chains share one sample of origin, sequenced in a study of blood T cell repertoires in COVID-19. Using immunoSEQ multiplex PCR, the repertoire was profiled, and TCRdb retains in-frame clones only, with some absent. This sample yields roughly 50,000 clones, of which more than 75% are seen a single time; less than 15% belongs to the top ten. Sequencing used peripheral blood. The receptors originated from a man between 65 and 85 years old with acute or convalescent COVID-19.

This rearrangement joins TRBV28 to TRBJ1-1; 9 bases fit TRBD1. The V gene end was trimmed by 10 bases and the J gene end by 5 bases; junction bases not matched to a gene: 8. From germline, CDR1 is MDHEN and CDR2 SYDVKM. This CDR3 has 13 amino acids. CDR3 in amino acids: CATTGQGKTEAFF. The CDR3 DNA reads TGTGCCACCACCGGACAGGGGAAGACTGAAGCTTTCTTT. Supplemented by reference TRBV28 and TRBJ1-1, the full variable domain reads DVKVTQSSRYLVKRTGEKVFLECVQDMDHENMFWYRQDPGLGLRLIYFSYDVKMKEKGDIPEGYSVSREKKERFSLILESASTNQTSMYLCATTGQGKTEAFFGQGTRLTVV.

Concerning this clone: The sample contains more than one DNA sequence encoding this CDR3. The chain uses TRBV18 and TRBJ2-1, with D possibly matching TRBD1 (5 bases). V was clipped by 2 bases and J by 9 bases, with 8 bases between them. Per germline, CDR1 KGHSH and CDR2 LQKENI. This CDR3 region has 12 residues. The CDR3 region is CASSPSRGEQFF. DNA for the CDR3: TGTGCCAGCTCACCATCAAGGGGTGAGCAGTTCTTC.

This clone was found once. This chain links TRBV2 with TRBJ1-4; TRBD1 agrees at 8 bases. The CDR3 is made up of 15 amino acids. V lost 6 bases, J lost 8 bases, and 11 bases stayed unmatched. Germline CDR1 and CDR2: SNHLY and FYNNEI. DNA of the CDR3: TGTGCCAGCAGCCGTACAGGGGGATCGGAGGAAAAACTGTTTTTT. Encoded protein: CASSRTGGSEEKLFF.

The rearrangement joins TRBV6-5 to TRBJ1-5; D is unresolved. The V and J ends lost 5 bases and 2 bases respectively, with 13 bases between them. The CDR3 runs 15 residues. Germline V gene sequence: CDR1 MNHEY, CDR2 SVGAGI. DNA of the CDR3: TGTGCCAGCAGTATTAACCTGGGAGGCAATCAGCCCCAGCATTTT. Encoded protein: CASSINLGGNQPQHF.

The CDR3: CASSPNRNRDQPQHF. The DNA of the CDR3 is TGTGCCAGCAGTCCCAACCGGAACAGGGATCAGCCCCAGCATTTT. This chain joins TRBV27 and TRBJ1-5; TRBD1 is a possible D gene (6 bases). Trimming shortened V by 5 bases and J by 5 bases, and 16 bases separated the two germline ends. The CDR3 runs to 15 residues. Germline CDR1 MNHEY, CDR2 SMNVEV (reference sequence).

This chain connects TRBV10-3 to TRBJ2-4, with TRBD1 matching over 8 bases. The junction had 10 bases not matched to a gene; V was cut back by 3 bases and J by 0 bases. CDR1 is ENHRY, CDR2 SYGVKD, per germline. The CDR3 is 18 amino acids. In nucleotides, the CDR3 is TGTGCCATCAGTGACTCTGAGACAGGGGAGCAAGCCAAAAACATTCAGTACTTC. The encoded protein is CAISDSETGEQAKNIQYF.

The chain joins TRBV9 to TRBJ2-1; 13 nucleotides match TRBD2. J lost 7 bases, V lost 4 bases, and 8 bases had no gene match. The CDR3 has 16 amino acids. The germline V gene encodes CDR1 SGDLS and CDR2 YYNGEE. The CDR3 loop is CASSFTPGLAGNEQFF. As DNA, the CDR3 is TGTGCCAGCAGCTTCACCCCGGGACTAGCGGGGAATGAGCAGTTCTTC.

CDR3 sequence: CASSPQGTRNEKLFF. The CDR3, as DNA: TGTGCCAGCAGCCCGCAGGGTACGAGAAATGAAAAACTGTTTTTT. The chain links TRBV2 to TRBJ1-4; D possibly corresponds to TRBD1 (5 bases). The germline V and J ends were trimmed by 6 bases and 5 bases, with 16 bases remaining between them. The V gene's germline CDR1 is SNHLY and CDR2 FYNNEI. The CDR3 is made up of 15 amino acids. The whole variable domain, filled in from reference TRBV2 and TRBJ1-4, reads EPEVTQTPSHQVTQMGQEVILRCVPISNHLYFYWYRQILGQKVEFLVSFYNNEISEKSEIFDDQFSVERPDGSNFTLKIRSTKLEDSAMYFCASSPQGTRNEKLFFGSGTQLSVL.

This chain connects TRBV7-2 to TRBJ2-2, with D unresolved. The CDR3 has 15 residues. Germline-derived CDR1 and CDR2 are SGHTA and FQGNSA. Trimming took 2 bases from V and 3 from J, leaving 10 bases between them. The CDR3 is CASSLIRNYTGELFF. The CDR3 DNA reads as TGTGCCAGCAGCTTAATTAGAAACTACACCGGGGAGCTGTTTTTT.

CDR3 sequence reads: CASSLPFLRTGLYNEQFF. The CDR3 region has the DNA TGTGCCAGCAGCTTACCATTTCTGAGGACAGGGCTATACAATGAGCAGTTCTTC. The V gene is TRBV7-9, the J gene TRBJ2-1; 8 nucleotides match TRBD1. The CDR3 has 18 residues. Unmatched junction bases numbered 13, after V lost 2 bases and J lost 4 bases. Germline V gene lookup returns CDR1 SEHNR and CDR2 FQNEAQ (reference sequence).

The V and J genes are TRBV29-1 and TRBJ2-1; D possibly corresponds to TRBD2 (5 bases). Trimming pared 4 bases from V and 1 base from J, leaving 14 bases between. Germline CDR1 reads SQVTM; CDR2 reads ANQGSEA. This CDR3 has 15 residues. CDR3 residues: CSVVSPADSYNEQFF. In DNA, the CDR3 is TGCAGCGTTGTAAGTCCAGCGGATTCCTACAATGAGCAGTTCTTC.

This clone was found once. The chain combines TRBV5-6 with TRBJ2-7; 7 bases are shared with TRBD1. The V segment lost 3 bases and the J segment 7 bases; nucleotides outside the gene matches: 10. The V gene's germline CDR1 is SGHDT and CDR2 YYEEEE. CDR3 length equals 14 residues. The DNA for the CDR3 is TGTGCCAGCAGCTCACGACAGGGAATGAGGGAGCAGTACGTC. It encodes CASSSRQGMREQYV.

The chain joins TRBV6-2 or TRBV6-3 to TRBJ1-2, with D perhaps matching TRBD1 (5 bases). CDR3 length: 15 residues. The germline V gene encodes CDR1 MNHEY and CDR2 SVGEGT. Trimming left V 0 bases short and J 2 bases short, with 10 bases between. The CDR3 region has the DNA TGTGCCAGCAGTTACTCCCATCAGGGAAACTATGGCTACACCTTC. Protein sequence: CASSYSHQGNYGYTF.